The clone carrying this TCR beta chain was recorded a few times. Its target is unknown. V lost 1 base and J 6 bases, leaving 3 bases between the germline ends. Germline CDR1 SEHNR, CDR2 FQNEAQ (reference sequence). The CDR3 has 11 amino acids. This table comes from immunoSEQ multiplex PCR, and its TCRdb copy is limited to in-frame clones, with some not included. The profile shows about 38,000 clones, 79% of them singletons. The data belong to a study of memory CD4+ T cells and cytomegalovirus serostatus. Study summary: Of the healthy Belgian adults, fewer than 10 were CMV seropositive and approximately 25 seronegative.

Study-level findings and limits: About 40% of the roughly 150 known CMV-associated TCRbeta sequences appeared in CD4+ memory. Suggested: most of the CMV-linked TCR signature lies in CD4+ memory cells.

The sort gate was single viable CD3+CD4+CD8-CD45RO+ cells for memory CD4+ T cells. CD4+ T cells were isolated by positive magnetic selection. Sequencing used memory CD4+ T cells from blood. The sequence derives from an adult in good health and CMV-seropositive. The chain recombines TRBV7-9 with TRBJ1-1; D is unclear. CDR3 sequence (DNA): TGTGCCAGCAGCTTAGTATCTGAAGCTTTCTTT. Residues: CASSLVSEAFF.